Listed below are T cell receptor beta chains from one sample, sequenced in a study of tumor-infiltrating lymphocytes in glioblastoma multiforme. TCRdb itself ran the multiplex PCR reads through MiXCR, one entry per CDR3 protein. Of 12,000 to 15,000 distinct CDR3 sequences in the sample, under 85% were seen once. Specimen: brain tumor tissue. The receptors shown here come from a male donor with glioblastoma. Both conserved end residues are part of each CDR3. A D gene is named only where the DNA matches it firmly. Clone size is given for some rows only: seen once, a few or many times, or a class if the clone is expanded.

clone_size j_call v_call d_call cdr3_aa cdr3_nt
- TRBJ1-6 TRBV4-1 - CASQNLAPRVSPHHF TGCGCCAGCCAAAACCTGGCACCTCGGGTTTCACCCCACCACTTT
once TRBJ1-2 TRBV29-1 - CSVEESLVGYTF TGCAGCGTTGAGGAAAGCCTGGTTGGCTACACCTTC
- TRBJ2-1 TRBV29-1 - CSIEKGPIRFF TGCAGCATTGAAAAAGGCCCTATCCGGTTCTTC
once TRBJ2-1 TRBV6-1 - CASRSTDHQFF TGTGCCAGCAGATCGACGGACCATCAGTTCTTC
- TRBJ2-7 TRBV10-3 - CAISAGGNYEQYF TGTGCCATCAGTGCAGGCGGAAACTACGAGCAGTACTTC
- TRBJ2-2 TRBV6-2/TRBV6-3 - CASSYGDTGELFF TGTGCCAGCAGTTACGGGGACACCGGGGAGCTGTTTTTT
- TRBJ2-5 TRBV5-1 - CASSPNQETQYF TGCGCCAGCAGCCCGAACCAAGAGACCCAGTACTTC
few TRBJ1-1 TRBV5-5 - CASTEGGRAFF TGTGCCAGCACCGAAGGCGGGCGGGCTTTCTTT
- TRBJ2-3 TRBV11-2 TRBD2 CASSLDGRASDTQYF TGTGCCAGCAGCTTAGACGGGAGGGCCTCGGATACGCAGTATTTT
- TRBJ2-1 TRBV11-3 - CASSSNNYNQQFF TGTGCCAGCAGCTCTAACAATTACAATCAGCAGTTCTTC
- TRBJ1-2 TRBV11-2 TRBD1 CVSSFGQGLYGYTF TGTGTCAGCAGCTTCGGACAGGGGTTGTATGGCTACACCTTC
once TRBJ1-1 TRBV12-3/TRBV12-4 - CASSLRHENTEAFF TGTGCCAGCAGTTTGAGACACGAGAACACTGAAGCTTTCTTT
- TRBJ2-3 TRBV10-1 - CASSEGQPGSTDTQYF TGCGCCAGCAGTGAGGGACAGCCTGGGAGCACAGATACGCAGTATTTT
- TRBJ2-5 TRBV20-1 - CSAPAQQETQYF TGCAGTGCACCGGCCCAACAAGAGACCCAGTACTTC
many TRBJ2-7 TRBV18 - CASSPSPSYEQYF TGTGCCAGCTCACCAAGCCCCTCCTACGAGCAGTACTTC
once TRBJ1-2 TRBV11-2 - CASSLDPAGYGYTF TGTGCCAGCAGCTTAGATCCCGCCGGCTATGGCTACACCTTC
few TRBJ2-5 TRBV11-2 - CASSRGHGQETQYF TGTGCCAGCAGTCGAGGACACGGCCAAGAGACCCAGTACTTC
few TRBJ2-5 TRBV11-1 - CASYSGGPETQYF TGTGCCAGCTATTCGGGGGGCCCCGAGACCCAGTACTTC
- TRBJ2-1 TRBV6-2/TRBV6-3 - CASTPGSNEQFF TGTGCCAGCACCCCCGGGTCGAATGAGCAGTTCTTC
- TRBJ2-7 TRBV11-2 - CVSSFSSLSLYEQYF TGTGTCAGCAGCTTCTCTAGCCTATCACTATATGAGCAGTACTTC
- TRBJ2-7 TRBV6-1 - CASTDGYEQYF TGTGCCAGCACGGACGGCTACGAGCAGTACTTC
medium-sized TRBJ2-4 TRBV20-1 - CSARDRSQGDIQYF TGCAGTGCTAGAGACCGATCTCAAGGGGACATTCAGTACTTC
- TRBJ2-7 TRBV11-2 - CASSLGTLSEQYF TGTGCTAGCAGCTTAGGAACCCTTAGCGAGCAGTACTTC
- TRBJ2-7 TRBV20-1 - CSARGAMVAQQYF TGCAGTGCCCGGGGGGCTATGGTCGCGCAGCAGTACTTC
many TRBJ2-1 TRBV7-9 - CASSLPVPRDEQFF TGTGCCAGCAGCTTACCGGTCCCGAGGGATGAGCAGTTCTTC
- TRBJ1-6 TRBV5-6 - CASSHNGGFSSYNSPLHF TGTGCCAGCAGCCATAATGGGGGCTTTAGCTCCTATAATTCACCCCTCCACTTT
- TRBJ2-3 TRBV29-1 TRBD2 CSFGLAVDTQYF TGCAGCTTCGGACTAGCAGTAGATACGCAGTATTTT
- TRBJ2-7 TRBV11-2 - CASIFSSLGLYEQYF TGTGCCAGCATCTTCTCTAGCCTAGGACTATACGAGCAATACTTC
many TRBJ2-1 TRBV30 TRBD2 CAYTAGDLYNEQFF TGTGCCTATACAGCGGGAGACCTCTACAATGAGCAGTTCTTC
- TRBJ2-1 TRBV7-9 TRBD2 CASSTIAGGPQDEQFF TGTGCCAGCAGCACTATAGCGGGAGGGCCTCAGGATGAGCAGTTCTTC
- TRBJ2-1 TRBV14 - CASSQEAQVGNEQFF TGTGCCAGCAGCCAAGAGGCGCAGGTAGGGAATGAGCAGTTCTTC
- TRBJ2-7 TRBV20-1 TRBD1 CSASSSVGQGTYEQYF TGCAGTGCTAGTTCATCCGTGGGACAGGGGACCTACGAGCAGTACTTC
few TRBJ2-7 TRBV12-3/TRBV12-4 - CASSLQPGERYF TGTGCCAGCAGTTTACAGCCCGGCGAGCGGTACTTC
- TRBJ2-1 TRBV5-4 TRBD2 CASSLAKIGTSVHEQFF TGCGCCAGCAGCTTGGCCAAAATTGGGACTAGCGTACATGAGCAGTTCTTT
few TRBJ2-7 TRBV5-1 TRBD2 CASSMVREGHEKYF TGCGCCAGTAGCATGGTCAGGGAGGGCCACGAGAAGTACTTC
- TRBJ2-3 TRBV11-2 - CASSLTRQGFGEQYF TGTGCCAGCAGCTTAACTCGTCAGGGGTTCGGGGAGCAGTATTTT
- TRBJ2-1 TRBV11-3 - CACSSNNYNERFF TGTGCCTGCAGCTCTAACAACTACAATGAGCGGTTCTTC
- TRBJ2-5 TRBV10-3 - CTISEVVGRGAQETQYF TGTACCATCAGTGAGGTTGTAGGCAGGGGTGCGCAAGAGACCCAGTACTTC
many TRBJ2-7 TRBV27 TRBD2 CASSSGRVHYEQYF TGTGCCAGCAGTAGCGGGAGGGTTCACTACGAGCAGTACTTC
medium-sized TRBJ2-2 TRBV5-1 TRBD1 CASSGGQWNTGELFF TGCGCCAGCAGCGGGGGACAGTGGAACACCGGGGAGCTGTTTTTT
- TRBJ2-1 TRBV24-1 - CATSDQGAGNEQFF TGTGCCACCAGTGATCAAGGGGCAGGCAATGAGCAGTTCTTC
- TRBJ1-5 TRBV4-3 - CASSQDLGQPQHF TGCGCCAGCAGCCAAGATCTCGGTCAGCCCCAGCATTTT
- TRBJ2-7 TRBV11-1 TRBD2 CASSQAGKFYEQYF TGTGCCAGCAGCCAAGCGGGAAAATTCTACGAGCAGTACTTC
- TRBJ1-6 TRBV20-1 - CSARGRGSMNSPPHF TGCAGCGCTAGAGGGCGGGGTTCCATGAATTCACCCCCCCACTTT
- TRBJ2-1 TRBV24-1 TRBD1 CAISDSWGQVREQFF TGCGCCATCAGCGATTCATGGGGACAGGTGCGTGAGCAGTTCTTC
- TRBJ2-4 TRBV20-1 TRBD2 CSAFPGLGKNIQYF TGCAGTGCATTCCCGGGACTAGGAAAAAACATTCAGTATTTC
- TRBJ1-2 TRBV11-2 TRBD1 CAGGQDRVRGYTF TGTGCCGGCGGGCAGGACAGGGTCCGAGGCTACACCTTC
- TRBJ2-7 TRBV11-2 TRBD2 CAISTNLAGNPYEQYF TGTGCCATATCGACGAATTTAGCGGGAAACCCCTACGAGCAGTACTTC
- TRBJ2-7 TRBV11-3 TRBD2 CASSLGGQNLYEQYF TGTGCCAGCAGCTTGGGAGGGCAGAACCTGTACGAGCAGTACTTC